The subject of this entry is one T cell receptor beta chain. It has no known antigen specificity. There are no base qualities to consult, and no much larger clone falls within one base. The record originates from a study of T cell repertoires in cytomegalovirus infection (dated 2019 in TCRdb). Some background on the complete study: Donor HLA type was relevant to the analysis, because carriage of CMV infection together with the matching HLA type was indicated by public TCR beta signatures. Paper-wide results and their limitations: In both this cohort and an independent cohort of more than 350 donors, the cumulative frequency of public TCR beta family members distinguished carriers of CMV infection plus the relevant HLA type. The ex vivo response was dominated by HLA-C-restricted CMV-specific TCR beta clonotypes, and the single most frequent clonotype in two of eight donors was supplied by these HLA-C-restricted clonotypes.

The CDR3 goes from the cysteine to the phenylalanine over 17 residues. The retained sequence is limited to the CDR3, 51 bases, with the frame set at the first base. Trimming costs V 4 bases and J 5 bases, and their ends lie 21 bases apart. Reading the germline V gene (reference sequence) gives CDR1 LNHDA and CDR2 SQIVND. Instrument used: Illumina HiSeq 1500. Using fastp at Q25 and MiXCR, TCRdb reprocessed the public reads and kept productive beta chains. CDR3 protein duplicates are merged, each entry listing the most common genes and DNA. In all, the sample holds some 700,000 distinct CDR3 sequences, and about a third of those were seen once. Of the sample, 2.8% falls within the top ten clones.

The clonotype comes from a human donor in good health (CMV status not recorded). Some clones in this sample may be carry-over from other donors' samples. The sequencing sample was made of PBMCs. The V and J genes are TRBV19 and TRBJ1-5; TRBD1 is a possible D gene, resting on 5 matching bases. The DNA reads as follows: TGTGCCAGTAGTACCGGGACGGCATACCACATTGATCAGCCCCAGCATTTT. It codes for CASSTGTAYHIDQPQHF.